This T cell receptor (beta chain) was found in a study of blood T cell repertoires in COVID-19. On the study more broadly: Italy, Spain and the United States were the sources of the convalescent and acute COVID-19 samples.

TCRdb keeps only in-frame clones here, not all; method: immunoSEQ multiplex PCR. The repertoire holds roughly 50,000 clones, with over 70% as singletons. The CDR3 consists of 15 residues. V shed 4 bases and J 6 bases; nucleotides not matched to a gene: 8. Germline V gene data show CDR1 as SSHAT and CDR2 as FNYEAQ (reference sequence). Sequencing was done on a sample of peripheral blood. This TCR was sampled from a man in his 70s with acute or convalescent COVID-19. V usage is TRBV7-7 and J usage is TRBJ2-1, with TRBD2 matching over 8 bases. The CDR3 loop is CASSSLRGGPNEQFF. CDR3 nucleotide sequence: TGTGCCAGCAGCTCTCTACGGGGGGGCCCCAATGAGCAGTTCTTC.